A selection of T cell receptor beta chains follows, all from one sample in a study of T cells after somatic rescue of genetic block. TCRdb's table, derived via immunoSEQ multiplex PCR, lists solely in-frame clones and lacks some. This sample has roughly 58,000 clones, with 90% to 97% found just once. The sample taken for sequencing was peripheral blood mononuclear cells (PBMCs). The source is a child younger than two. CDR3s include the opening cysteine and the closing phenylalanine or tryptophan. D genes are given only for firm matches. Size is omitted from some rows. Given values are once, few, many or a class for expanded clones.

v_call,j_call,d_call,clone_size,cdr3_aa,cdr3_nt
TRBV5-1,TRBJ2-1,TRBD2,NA,CASSLNFRLAGTNEQFF,TGCGCCAGCAGCTTGAATTTCCGACTAGCGGGTACCAATGAGCAGTTCTTC
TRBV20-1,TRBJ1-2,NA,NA,CSARSKGGYTF,TGCAGTGCTAGATCCAAGGGTGGCTACACCTTC
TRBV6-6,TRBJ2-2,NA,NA,CATLGLKNTGELFF,TGTGCCACTCTCGGACTAAAAAACACCGGGGAGCTGTTTTTT
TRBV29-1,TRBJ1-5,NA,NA,CSVAGDSNQPQHF,TGCAGCGTTGCGGGGGACAGCAATCAGCCCCAGCATTTT
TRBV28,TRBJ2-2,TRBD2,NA,CASSLAGARTGELFF,TGTGCCAGCAGTTTAGCGGGAGCGAGAACCGGGGAGCTGTTTTTT
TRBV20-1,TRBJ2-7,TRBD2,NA,CSARGGGEQYF,TGCAGTGCTAGAGGGGGGGGCGAGCAGTACTTC
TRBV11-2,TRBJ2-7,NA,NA,CASSFGSYEQYF,TGTGCCAGCAGCTTTGGCTCCTACGAGCAGTACTTC
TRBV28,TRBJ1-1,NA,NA,CASSFRQGWTEAFF,TGTGCCAGCAGTTTTAGGCAGGGTTGGACTGAAGCTTTCTTT
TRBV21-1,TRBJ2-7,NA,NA,CASSKEGGGYEQYF,TGTGCCAGCAGCAAAGAGGGCGGCGGCTACGAGCAGTACTTC
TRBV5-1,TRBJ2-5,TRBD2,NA,CASSLLAGEETQYF,TGCGCCAGCAGCTTACTAGCGGGAGAAGAGACCCAGTACTTC
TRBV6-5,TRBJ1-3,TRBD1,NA,CASSYSGTGRNTIYF,TGTGCCAGCAGTTACTCAGGGACAGGTAGAAACACCATATATTTT
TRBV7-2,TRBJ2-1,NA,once,CASSLGQFSSYNEQFF,TGTGCCAGCAGCTTAGGACAGTTCAGCTCCTACAATGAGCAGTTCTTC
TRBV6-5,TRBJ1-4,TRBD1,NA,CASRRQGREKLFF,TGTGCCAGCAGGCGACAGGGGAGGGAAAAACTGTTTTTT
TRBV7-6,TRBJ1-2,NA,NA,CASSLADNYGYTF,TGTGCCAGCAGCTTAGCGGACAACTATGGCTACACCTTC
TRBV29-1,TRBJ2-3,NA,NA,CSVAKGADTQYF,TGCAGCGTAGCGAAGGGAGCGGATACGCAGTATTTT
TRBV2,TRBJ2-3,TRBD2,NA,CASYPASGSTDTQYF,TGTGCCAGCTACCCAGCTAGCGGATCCACAGATACGCAGTATTTT
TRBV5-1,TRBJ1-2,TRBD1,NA,CASSTGTGYYGYTF,TGCGCCAGCAGCACCGGGACAGGGTACTATGGCTACACCTTC
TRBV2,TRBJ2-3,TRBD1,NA,CASSEGRGSDTQYF,TGTGCCAGCAGTGAGGGCAGGGGGTCAGATACGCAGTATTTT
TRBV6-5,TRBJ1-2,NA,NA,CASRVNYGYTF,TGTGCCAGCAGAGTCAACTATGGCTACACCTTC
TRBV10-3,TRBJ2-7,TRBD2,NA,CAISESTSGSYEQYF,TGTGCCATCAGTGAGTCGACTAGCGGCTCCTACGAGCAGTACTTC
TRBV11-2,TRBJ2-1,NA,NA,CASSLGTTYNEQFF,TGTGCCAGCAGCTTAGGGACTACCTACAATGAGCAGTTCTTC
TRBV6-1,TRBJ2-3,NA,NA,CASNSPGLDTQYF,TGTGCCAGCAACTCTCCGGGATTAGATACGCAGTATTTT
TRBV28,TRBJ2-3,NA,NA,CASSLRGRSTDTQYF,TGTGCCAGCAGTTTAAGAGGGAGAAGCACAGATACGCAGTATTTT
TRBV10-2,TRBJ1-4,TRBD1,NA,CASSDRGRSEKLFF,TGCGCCAGCAGTGACAGGGGGCGCAGTGAAAAACTGTTTTTT
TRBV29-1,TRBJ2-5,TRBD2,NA,CSALRGLDQETQYF,TGCAGCGCCCTCCGGGGACTAGATCAAGAGACCCAGTACTTC
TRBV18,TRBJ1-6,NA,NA,CASSPRYRDNSPLHF,TGTGCCAGCTCACCACGTTACAGGGATAATTCACCCCTCCACTTT
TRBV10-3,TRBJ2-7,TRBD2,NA,CAISEPQREGRYEQYF,TGTGCCATCAGTGAGCCCCAGCGGGAGGGCCGGTACGAGCAGTACTTC
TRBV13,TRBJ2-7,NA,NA,CASSLGRGDYEQYF,TGTGCCAGCAGCTTAGGCAGGGGGGACTACGAGCAGTACTTC
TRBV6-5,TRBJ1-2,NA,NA,CASSPGHISHGYTF,TGTGCCAGCAGCCCAGGACACATCTCACATGGCTACACCTTC
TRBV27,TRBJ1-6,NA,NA,CASKGRSSYNSPLHF,TGTGCCAGCAAGGGGCGGAGCTCCTATAATTCACCCCTCCACTTT
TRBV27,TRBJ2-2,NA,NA,CASRGVSGVRGGELFF,TGTGCCAGCAGAGGGGTCAGCGGGGTCAGGGGCGGGGAGCTGTTTTTT
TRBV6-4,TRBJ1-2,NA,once,CASSDTIQGFYGYTF,TGTGCCAGCAGTGACACGATACAGGGATTTTATGGCTACACCTTC
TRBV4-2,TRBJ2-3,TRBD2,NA,CASSQEKLAGGTDTQYF,TGTGCCAGCAGCCAAGAAAAACTAGCGGGAGGCACAGATACGCAGTATTTT
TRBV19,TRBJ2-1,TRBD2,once,CASILAGVSYNEQFF,TGTGCCAGTATCCTAGCGGGAGTGAGCTACAATGAGCAGTTCTTC
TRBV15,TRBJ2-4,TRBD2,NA,CATSAAGVVKNIQYF,TGTGCCACCAGCGCAGCGGGAGTAGTCAAAAACATTCAGTACTTC
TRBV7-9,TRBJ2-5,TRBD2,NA,CASKTSGFQETQYF,TGTGCCAGCAAGACTAGCGGGTTCCAAGAGACCCAGTACTTC
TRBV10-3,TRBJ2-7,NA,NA,CAISSFYEQYF,TGTGCCATCAGTTCTTTCTACGAGCAGTACTTC
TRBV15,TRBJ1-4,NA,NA,CATSRDREGFEKLFF,TGTGCCACCAGCAGAGACAGGGAGGGTTTTGAAAAACTGTTTTTT
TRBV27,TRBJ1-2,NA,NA,CASRKQVNYGYTF,TGTGCCAGCAGAAAACAGGTTAACTATGGCTACACCTTC
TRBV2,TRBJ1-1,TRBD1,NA,CASTGTGIAEAFF,TGTGCCAGCACTGGGACAGGGATAGCTGAAGCTTTCTTT
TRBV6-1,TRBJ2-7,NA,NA,CASSEGTYEQYF,TGTGCCAGCAGTGAAGGGACATACGAGCAGTACTTC
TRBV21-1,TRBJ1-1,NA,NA,CASSKAPGTGGTEAFF,TGTGCCAGCAGCAAAGCCCCCGGGACAGGGGGCACTGAAGCTTTCTTT